Listed below are T cell receptor beta chains from one sample, sequenced in a study of blood T cell repertoires in COVID-19. The data were produced by immunoSEQ multiplex PCR, yet TCRdb's version contains in-frame clones alone and is incomplete. The table lists 83,000 or so clones, approximately 82% of them singletons, with about a fifth in the top ten. The material sequenced was peripheral blood. Source of these receptors: a human donor in a cohort sampled during active COVID-19. Each CDR3 is given with its conserved first and last residue. Fields, in order: J gene, V gene, CDR3 protein.

j_call: TRBJ1-5
v_call: TRBV6-1
cdr3_aa: CASSETGFQPQHF

j_call: TRBJ1-1
v_call: TRBV6-5
cdr3_aa: CASSRQGQKAFF

j_call: TRBJ2-2
v_call: TRBV19
cdr3_aa: CASSPQTANTGELFF

j_call: TRBJ2-2
v_call: TRBV28
cdr3_aa: CASSSVGANPASGELFF

j_call: TRBJ2-3
v_call: TRBV9
cdr3_aa: CASSVLPGLAGGLPTDTQYF

j_call: TRBJ1-5
v_call: TRBV19
cdr3_aa: CASSTPRGNQPQHF

j_call: TRBJ1-3
v_call: TRBV6-2/TRBV6-3
cdr3_aa: CASSYGGPRGNTIYF

j_call: TRBJ1-2
v_call: TRBV7-7
cdr3_aa: CASSPFVPGQGYYGYTF

j_call: TRBJ2-5
v_call: TRBV5-1
cdr3_aa: CASKLGQPPGTQYF

j_call: TRBJ1-4
v_call: TRBV5-6
cdr3_aa: CASSKGLGGEKLFF

j_call: TRBJ1-1
v_call: TRBV5-8
cdr3_aa: CASSRTANTEAFF

j_call: TRBJ1-2
v_call: TRBV6-1
cdr3_aa: CASSEQVQGARGYTF

j_call: TRBJ2-2
v_call: TRBV7-9
cdr3_aa: CASSLAQGVNTGELFF

j_call: TRBJ1-2
v_call: TRBV23-1
cdr3_aa: CASSHARDRSFYGYTF

j_call: TRBJ1-4
v_call: TRBV2
cdr3_aa: CAGAGQDNEKLFF

j_call: TRBJ1-2
v_call: TRBV7-2
cdr3_aa: CASSLVGTGAQGYGYTF

j_call: TRBJ1-1
v_call: TRBV19
cdr3_aa: CATGQGLTEAFF

j_call: TRBJ2-5
v_call: TRBV6-2/TRBV6-3
cdr3_aa: CASSYSSYRQETQYF

j_call: TRBJ1-2
v_call: TRBV2
cdr3_aa: CASGLTGNYGYTF

j_call: TRBJ2-3
v_call: TRBV12-3/TRBV12-4
cdr3_aa: CASSPGTDTQYF

j_call: TRBJ1-6
v_call: TRBV5-1
cdr3_aa: CASSLSTGSYNSPLHF

j_call: TRBJ2-2
v_call: TRBV19
cdr3_aa: CASSIRTENTGELFF

j_call: TRBJ2-3
v_call: TRBV28
cdr3_aa: CAAGTGSRDTQYF

j_call: TRBJ1-1
v_call: TRBV28
cdr3_aa: CAVVGRGRVRNEAFF

j_call: TRBJ2-1
v_call: TRBV7-9
cdr3_aa: CASSLRQGPNNEQFF

j_call: TRBJ2-3
v_call: TRBV11-2
cdr3_aa: CASSFSTGGLDTQYF

j_call: TRBJ2-3
v_call: TRBV4-1
cdr3_aa: CASSQGSAGGPPSTDTQYF

j_call: TRBJ2-7
v_call: TRBV5-6
cdr3_aa: CASSLEGASSYEQYF

j_call: TRBJ2-1
v_call: TRBV15
cdr3_aa: CATSGRESYNEQFF